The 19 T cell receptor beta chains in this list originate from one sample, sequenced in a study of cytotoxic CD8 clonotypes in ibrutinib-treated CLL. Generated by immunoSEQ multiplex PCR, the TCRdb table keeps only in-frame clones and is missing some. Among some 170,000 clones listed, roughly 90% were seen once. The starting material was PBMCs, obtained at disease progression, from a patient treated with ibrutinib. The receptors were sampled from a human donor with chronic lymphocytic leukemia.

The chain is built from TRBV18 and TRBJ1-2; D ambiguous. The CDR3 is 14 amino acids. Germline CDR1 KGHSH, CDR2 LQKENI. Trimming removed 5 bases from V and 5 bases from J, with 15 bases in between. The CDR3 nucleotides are TGTGCCAGCTCAGGCCCGGAACAGCAATATGGCTACACCTTC. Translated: CASSGPEQQYGYTF.

The DNA for the CDR3 is TGTGCCAGCAGCCCACGGGGGACTAGCGGGATAAGAGAGCAGTTCTTC. It is translated as CASSPRGTSGIREQFF. This chain links TRBV7-9 with TRBJ2-1; 13 bases align to TRBD2. From germline, CDR1 is SEHNR and CDR2 FQNEAQ (reference sequence). This CDR3 has 16 residues. V gave up 5 bases and J gave up 10 bases; unmatched junction bases: 11.

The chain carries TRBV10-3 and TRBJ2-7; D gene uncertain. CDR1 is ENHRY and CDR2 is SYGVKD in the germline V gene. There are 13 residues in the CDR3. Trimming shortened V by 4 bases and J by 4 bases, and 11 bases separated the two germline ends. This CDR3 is CAISGGGGYEQYF. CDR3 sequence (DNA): TGTGCCATCAGTGGAGGTGGCGGTTACGAGCAGTACTTC.

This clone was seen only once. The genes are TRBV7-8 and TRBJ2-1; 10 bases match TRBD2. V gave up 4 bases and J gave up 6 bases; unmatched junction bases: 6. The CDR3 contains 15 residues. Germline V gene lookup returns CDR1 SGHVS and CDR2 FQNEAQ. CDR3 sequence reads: CASSSSGRTVNEQFF. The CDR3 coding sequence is TGTGCCAGCAGCTCTAGCGGGAGAACGGTCAATGAGCAGTTCTTC.

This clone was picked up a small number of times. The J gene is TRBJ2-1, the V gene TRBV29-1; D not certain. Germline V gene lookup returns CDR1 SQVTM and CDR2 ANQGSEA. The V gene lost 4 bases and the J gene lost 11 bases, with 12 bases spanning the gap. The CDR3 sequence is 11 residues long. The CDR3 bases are TGCAGCGTTGCTACGAACAGCCAGCAGTTCTTC. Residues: CSVATNSQQFF.

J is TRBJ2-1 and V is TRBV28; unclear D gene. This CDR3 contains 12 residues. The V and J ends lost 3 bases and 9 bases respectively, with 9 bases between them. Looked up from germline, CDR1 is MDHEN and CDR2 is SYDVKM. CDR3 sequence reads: CASSFQETEQFF. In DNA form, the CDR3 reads TGTGCCAGCAGTTTTCAAGAAACTGAGCAGTTCTTC.

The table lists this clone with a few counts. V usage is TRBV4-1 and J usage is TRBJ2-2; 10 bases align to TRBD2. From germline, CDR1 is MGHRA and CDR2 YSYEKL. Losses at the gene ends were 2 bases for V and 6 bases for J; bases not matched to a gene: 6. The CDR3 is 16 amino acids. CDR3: CASSQYALAGAGELFF. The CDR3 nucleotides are TGCGCCAGCAGCCAATATGCTCTAGCGGGAGCCGGGGAGCTGTTTTTT.

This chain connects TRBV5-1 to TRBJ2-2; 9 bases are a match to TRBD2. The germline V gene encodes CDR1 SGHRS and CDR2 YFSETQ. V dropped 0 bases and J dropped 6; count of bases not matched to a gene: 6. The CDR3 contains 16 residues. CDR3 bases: TGCGCCAGCAGCTTGGCTGGGACTAGCTCAGCCGGGGAGCTGTTTTTT. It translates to CASSLAGTSSAGELFF.

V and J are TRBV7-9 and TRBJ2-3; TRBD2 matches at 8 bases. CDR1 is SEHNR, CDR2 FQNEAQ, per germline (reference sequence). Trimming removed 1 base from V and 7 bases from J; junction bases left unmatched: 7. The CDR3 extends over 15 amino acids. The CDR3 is CASSLGQRESNTQYF. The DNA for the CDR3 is TGTGCCAGCAGCTTAGGACAGCGGGAGTCGAATACGCAGTATTTT.

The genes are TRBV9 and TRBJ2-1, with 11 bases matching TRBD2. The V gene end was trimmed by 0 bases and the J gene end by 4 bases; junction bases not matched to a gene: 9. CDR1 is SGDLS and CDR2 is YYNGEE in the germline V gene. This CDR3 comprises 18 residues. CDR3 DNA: TGTGCCAGCAGCGTAGCTACGGGAGGGACTAGCGGTTACAATGAGCAGTTCTTC. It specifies CASSVATGGTSGYNEQFF.

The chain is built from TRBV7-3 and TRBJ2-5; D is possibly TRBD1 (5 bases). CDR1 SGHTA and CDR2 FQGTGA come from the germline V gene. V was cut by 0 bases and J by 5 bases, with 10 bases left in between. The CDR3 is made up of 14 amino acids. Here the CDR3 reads CASSLTAAGETQYF. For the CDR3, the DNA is TGTGCCAGCAGCTTAACGGCGGCAGGGGAGACCCAGTACTTC. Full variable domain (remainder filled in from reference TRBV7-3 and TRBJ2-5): GAGVSQTPSNKVTEKGKYVELRCDPISGHTALYWYRQSLGQGPEFLIYFQGTGAADDSGLPNDRFFAVRPEGSVSTLKIQRTERGDSAVYLCASSLTAAGETQYFGPGTRLLVL.

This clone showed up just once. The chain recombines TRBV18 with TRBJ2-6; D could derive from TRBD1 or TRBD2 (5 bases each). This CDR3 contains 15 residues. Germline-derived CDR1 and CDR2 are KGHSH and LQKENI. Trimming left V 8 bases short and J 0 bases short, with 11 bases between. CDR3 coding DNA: TGTGCCAGCGCTCCCGGGACCTCTGGGGCCAACGTCCTGACTTTC. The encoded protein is CASAPGTSGANVLTF.

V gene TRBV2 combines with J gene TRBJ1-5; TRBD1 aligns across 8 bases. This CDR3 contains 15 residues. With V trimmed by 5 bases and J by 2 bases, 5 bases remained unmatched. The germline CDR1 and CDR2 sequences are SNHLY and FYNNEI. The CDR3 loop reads CASSLDREGNQPQHF. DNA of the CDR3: TGTGCCAGCAGTTTGGACAGGGAAGGCAATCAGCCCCAGCATTTT. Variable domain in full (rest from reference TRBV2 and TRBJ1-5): EPEVTQTPSHQVTQMGQEVILRCVPISNHLYFYWYRQILGQKVEFLVSFYNNEISEKSEIFDDQFSVERPDGSNFTLKIRSTKLEDSAMYFCASSLDREGNQPQHFGDGTRLSIL.

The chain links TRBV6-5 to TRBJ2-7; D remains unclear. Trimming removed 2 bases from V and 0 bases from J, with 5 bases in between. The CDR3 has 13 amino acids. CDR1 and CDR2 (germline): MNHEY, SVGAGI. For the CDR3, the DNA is TGTGCCAGCAGTTACAGGGACTCCTACGAGCAGTACTTC. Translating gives CASSYRDSYEQYF.

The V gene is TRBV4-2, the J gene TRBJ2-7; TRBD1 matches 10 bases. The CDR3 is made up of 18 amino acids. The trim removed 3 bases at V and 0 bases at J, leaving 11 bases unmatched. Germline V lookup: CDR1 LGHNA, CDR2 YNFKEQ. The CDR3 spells CASSHPDRGQGGSYEQYF. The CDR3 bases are TGTGCCAGCAGCCATCCCGACAGGGGGCAAGGTGGCTCCTACGAGCAGTACTTC.

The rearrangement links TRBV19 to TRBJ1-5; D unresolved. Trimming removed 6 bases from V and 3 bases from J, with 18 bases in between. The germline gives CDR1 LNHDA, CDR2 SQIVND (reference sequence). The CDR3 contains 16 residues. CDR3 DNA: TGTGCCAGTAGCGGGTGGGGTCGAGAAATCAATCAGCCCCAGCATTTT. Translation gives CASSGWGREINQPQHF. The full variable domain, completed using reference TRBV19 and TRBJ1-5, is DGGITQSPKYLFRKEGQNVTLSCEQNLNHDAMYWYRQDPGQGLRLIYYSQIVNDFQKGDIAEGYSVSREKKESFPLTVTSAQKNPTAFYLCASSGWGREINQPQHFGDGTRLSIL.

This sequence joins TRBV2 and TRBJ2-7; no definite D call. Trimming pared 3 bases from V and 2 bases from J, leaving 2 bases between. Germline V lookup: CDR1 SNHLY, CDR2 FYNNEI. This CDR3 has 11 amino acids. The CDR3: CASSDPYEQYF. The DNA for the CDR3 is TGTGCCAGCAGTGACCCCTACGAGCAGTACTTC.

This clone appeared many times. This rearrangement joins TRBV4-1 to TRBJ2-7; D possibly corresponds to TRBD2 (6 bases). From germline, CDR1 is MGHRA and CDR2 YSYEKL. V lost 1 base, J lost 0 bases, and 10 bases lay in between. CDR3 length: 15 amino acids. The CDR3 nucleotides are TGCGCCAGCAGCCAAGTGGGACTCGACTCCTACGAGCAGTACTTC. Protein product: CASSQVGLDSYEQYF.

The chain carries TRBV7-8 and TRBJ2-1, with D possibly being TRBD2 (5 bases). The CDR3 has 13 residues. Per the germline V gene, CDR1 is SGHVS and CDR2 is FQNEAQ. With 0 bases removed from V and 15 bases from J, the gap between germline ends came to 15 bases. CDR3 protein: CASSLAGSLEGFF. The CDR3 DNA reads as TGTGCCAGCAGCTTAGCGGGGAGTCTCGAGGGGTTCTTC.